The source of this TCR beta chain is a study of CD8+CD57+ T cells in acquired aplastic anemia (dated by TCRdb to the late 2010s). A note on the overall study: A mean of around 3 ug of DNA, ranging from about 0.2 to 27.4 ug, was extracted from sorted CD4+ and CD8+ cells. A CD8+CD57+ expansion meant a frequency higher than the mean frequency seen in healthy subjects.

Flow cytometry had shown CD8+CD57+ cell expansion in the patients selected for sequencing. All patients had severe acquired aplastic anemia diagnosed by International Study of Aplastic Anemia and Agranulocytosis and Camitta criteria. No therapy had been received by the patients at the time of blood sampling. In this study, sorted CD4+ and CD8+ T cells from the blood of healthy subjects and of severe aplastic anemia patients had their TCR repertoires deep-sequenced. Patients were enrolled under clinicaltrials.gov protocols 00001620, 01623167, 00001397, 00071045, 00081523 and 00961064 in the USA. Ficoll-Paque density gradient centrifugation was used to isolate peripheral blood mononuclear cells. Before DNA was extracted, CD4+ and CD8+ T cells were sorted using either FACS or magnetic beads. Compared with germline, V lacks 0 bases and J lacks 3 bases; bases without a gene match: 16. The germline V gene (reference sequence) provides CDR1 PRHDT and CDR2 FYEKMQ. Its CDR3 holds 19 amino acids, cysteine through phenylalanine. Just the 57-base CDR3 DNA is kept, in frame starting at base 1.

Beyond this particular receptor, the publication reports: No significant difference in CD8+ Simpson's diversity was found between patients and healthy controls (P=0.060). Around 27 CD8+ CDR3 sequences were shared between patients and controls but appeared highly expressed in patients and within their immunodominant clones.

Genomic DNA was used as template for profiling of TCR beta VDJ combinations and CDR3 sequences. TCR repertoire sequencing was run on an Illumina HiSeq 2000. Per the original workflow: TRBV/TRBJ rearrangement plots, CDR3 size and DJ length profiles, and Simpson's diversity index were used to assess repertoires. Whichever DNA sequence was most abundant in the deep sequencing data was defined as the immunodominant clone. CDR3 amino acid sequences were screened for sharing across subjects and compared with published repertoires and the VDJdb database. TCRdb handled the public reads itself, with Q25 trimming in fastp and clone calling in MiXCR, and kept productive beta chains. Here each entry gathers all rows of one CDR3 protein and keeps the most common genes and DNA. TCRdb's processing, not the study's, gives the V and J calls here. Here the sample has some 170,000 distinct CDR3 sequences; less than 60% occur a single time. 0.85% to 1.3% of the sample lies in the top ten.

The count of this clonotype is one. Its antigen has not been determined. Base qualities are not provided; no much larger clone lies one nucleotide away. On its own, one read is weak support. The V and J segments used are TRBV13 and TRBJ2-5; 7 nucleotides in the junction match TRBD2. The specimen sequenced was sorted CD4+, CD8+, or CD8+CD57+ T cells (not recorded which) from PBMCs. The TCR sequence derives from a human donor with aplastic anemia. For the CDR3, the sequence is CASSLGDLAEYHRKETQYF. The nucleotide sequence is TGTGCCAGCAGCTTAGGTGACCTAGCGGAATATCATAGAAAAGAGACCCAGTACTTC.